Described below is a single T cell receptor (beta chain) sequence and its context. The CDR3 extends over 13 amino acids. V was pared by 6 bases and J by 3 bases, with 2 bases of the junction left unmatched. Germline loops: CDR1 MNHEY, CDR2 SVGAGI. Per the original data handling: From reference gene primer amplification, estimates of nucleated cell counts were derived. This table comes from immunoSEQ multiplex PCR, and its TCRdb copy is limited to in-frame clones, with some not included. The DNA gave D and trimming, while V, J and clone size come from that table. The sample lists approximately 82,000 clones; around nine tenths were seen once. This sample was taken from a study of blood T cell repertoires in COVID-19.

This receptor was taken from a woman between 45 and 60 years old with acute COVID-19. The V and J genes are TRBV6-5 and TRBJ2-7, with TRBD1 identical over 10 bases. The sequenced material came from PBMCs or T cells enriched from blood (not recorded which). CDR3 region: CASRGQGLYEQYF. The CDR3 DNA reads TGTGCCAGCAGGGGACAGGGGCTCTACGAGCAGTACTTC.